The text below deals with one T cell receptor (beta chain). Its target is unknown. With 60 Vbeta and 13 Jbeta primers, the PCR was carried out. Some clones are missing from TCRdb's copy, which holds only in-frame ones; the method was immunoSEQ multiplex PCR. The repertoire holds under 150,000 clones, with about four fifths as singletons. The data stem from a study of cytomegalovirus exposure and HLA in healthy donors. General study points: Later, an analysis showed that TCR beta chains associated with HLA were more clonally expanded than others that were equally common.

The V end lost 4 bases, the J end lost 7 bases, and 23 bases lay between the germline ends. There are 17 residues in the CDR3. Germline-derived CDR1 and CDR2 are SGDLS and YYNGEE. The sequence was collected from a male donor in good health and CMV-seronegative. The chain is built from TRBV9 and TRBJ2-2; TRBD2 might be the D (6 bases). The specimen sequenced was PBMCs. CDR3 loop: CASSPLRQRENNGELFF. The DNA for the CDR3 is TGTGCCAGCAGCCCTCTGAGACAACGGGAGAATAACGGGGAGCTGTTTTTT.